A selection of T cell receptor beta chains follows, all from one sample in a study of cytomegalovirus exposure and HLA in healthy donors. Sequencing used immunoSEQ multiplex PCR; TCRdb keeps in-frame clones, though not all of them. The top ten hold 13% to 15% of the sample, which has over 90,000 clones, about four fifths seen once. The sequencing sample was made of PBMCs. The receptor source for this set is a woman between 65 and 79 years old in good health and CMV-seropositive. Both conserved end residues are part of each CDR3. The D gene is left open where the match is weak. Size is stated for part of the rows, as once, few or many counts, or as a class when the clone is expanded.

j_call,d_call,v_call,clone_size,cdr3_nt,cdr3_aa
TRBJ2-3,NA,TRBV7-6,NA,TGTGCCAGCAAACGTGAACAGGCTTCAGATACGCAGTATTTT,CASKREQASDTQYF
TRBJ2-7,TRBD1,TRBV6-5,NA,TGTGCCAGCAGCAGGGGGCCGGGTGAGCAGTACTTC,CASSRGPGEQYF
TRBJ1-5,NA,TRBV2,once,TGTGCCAGCAGTGTACTCTCCGGAGGGAGTCAGCCCCAGCATTTT,CASSVLSGGSQPQHF
TRBJ2-3,NA,TRBV29-1,once,TGCAGCGTTGAAGTGGGAGAAGGGATGGCAGATACGCAGTATTTT,CSVEVGEGMADTQYF
TRBJ2-1,TRBD2,TRBV7-3,NA,TGTGCCAGCAGCCTAGGTGGGGGGGGCAATGAGCAGTTCTTC,CASSLGGGGNEQFF
TRBJ2-3,TRBD2,TRBV7-8,NA,TGTGCCAGCCTAATGGCGGGAGTTACAGATACGCAGTATTTT,CASLMAGVTDTQYF
TRBJ2-3,TRBD2,TRBV30,few,TGTGCCTGGGGGACTAGCGGGGGGGCCCGCGCAGATACGCAGTATTTT,CAWGTSGGARADTQYF
TRBJ2-5,TRBD2,TRBV9,NA,TGTGCCAGCACTAAAGCGGGAGGTCAAGAGACCCAGTACTTC,CASTKAGGQETQYF
TRBJ2-7,TRBD1,TRBV19,NA,TGTGCCACCAAAGGCCGACAGGGCTCCTACGAGCAGTACTTC,CATKGRQGSYEQYF
TRBJ2-7,TRBD2,TRBV10-3,NA,TGTGCCATCAGGAGTGCTAGCGGAACCTACGAGCAGTACTTC,CAIRSASGTYEQYF
TRBJ2-4,NA,TRBV28,medium-sized,TGTGCCAGCAGTTTAGATCTAGGGGCAGCAAAAAACATTCAGTACTTC,CASSLDLGAAKNIQYF
TRBJ2-5,NA,TRBV18,once,TGTGCCAGCTCACCGAGTCTAGCGTCGCAAGAGACCCAGTACTTC,CASSPSLASQETQYF